Reported below is one T cell receptor (beta chain). The data originate from a study of T cell changes during pregnancy in multiple sclerosis. CDR3 length equals 14 residues. V lost 1 base and J 0 bases, leaving 6 bases between the germline ends. Per germline, CDR1 MGHDK and CDR2 SYGVNS. Libraries were prepared by immunoSEQ multiplex PCR; TCRdb keeps only in-frame clonotypes and omits some of them. The sample yields roughly 40,000 clones, roughly 90% seen once. The origin of this receptor is a female donor with multiple sclerosis, enrolled in a pregnancy study. This chain links TRBV25-1 with TRBJ1-2; D ambiguous. Here the sequenced sample was CD8+ T cells from peripheral blood mononuclear cells, taken before pregnancy. Here the CDR3 DNA reads TGTGCCAGCAGTGAATCCACAGCTAACTATGGCTACACCTTC. This codes for CASSESTANYGYTF.